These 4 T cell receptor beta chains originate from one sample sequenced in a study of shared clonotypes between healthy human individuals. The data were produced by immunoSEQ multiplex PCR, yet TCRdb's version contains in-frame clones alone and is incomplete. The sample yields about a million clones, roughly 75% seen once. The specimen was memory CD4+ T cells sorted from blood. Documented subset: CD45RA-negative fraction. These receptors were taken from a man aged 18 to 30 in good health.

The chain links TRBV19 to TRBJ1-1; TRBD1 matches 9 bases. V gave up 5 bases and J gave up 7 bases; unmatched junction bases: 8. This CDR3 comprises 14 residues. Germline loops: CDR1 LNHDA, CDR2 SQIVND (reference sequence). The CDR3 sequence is CASSETGGRGEAFF. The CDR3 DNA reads TGTGCCAGTAGTGAGACAGGGGGAAGGGGTGAAGCTTTCTTT.

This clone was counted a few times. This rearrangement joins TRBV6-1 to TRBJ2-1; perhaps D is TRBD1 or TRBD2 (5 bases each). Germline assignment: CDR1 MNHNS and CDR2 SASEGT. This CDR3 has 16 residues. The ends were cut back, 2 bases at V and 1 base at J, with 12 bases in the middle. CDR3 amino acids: CASSESLWGSYNEQFF. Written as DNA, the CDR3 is TGTGCCAGCAGTGAAAGTTTGTGGGGGTCCTACAATGAGCAGTTCTTC.

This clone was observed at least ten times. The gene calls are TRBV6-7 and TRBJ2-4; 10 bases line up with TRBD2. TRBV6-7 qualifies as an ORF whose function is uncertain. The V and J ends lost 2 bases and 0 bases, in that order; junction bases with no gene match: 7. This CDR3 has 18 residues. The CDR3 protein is CASSYGPSGSGAKNIQYF. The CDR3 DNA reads TGTGCCAGCAGTTACGGGCCTAGCGGGAGTGGAGCCAAAAACATTCAGTACTTC.

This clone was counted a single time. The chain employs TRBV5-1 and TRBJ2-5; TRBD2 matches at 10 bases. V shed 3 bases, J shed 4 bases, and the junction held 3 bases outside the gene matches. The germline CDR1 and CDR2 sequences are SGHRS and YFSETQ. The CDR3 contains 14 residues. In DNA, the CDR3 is TGCGCCAGCAGCTGGGGACTAGCGAGAGAGACCCAGTACTTC. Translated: CASSWGLARETQYF.